Below are 10 T cell receptor beta chains sequenced from a single sample in a study of T cells after yellow fever vaccination. One entry per CDR3 protein, called by TCRdb with MiXCR from the 5' RACE reads. The sample lists 450,000 to 550,000 distinct CDR3 sequences, 20% to 25% occurring once. The material sequenced was PBMCs, taken less than 25 days after the first yellow fever vaccination. The receptors were sampled from a man younger than 35 who received the YFV17D yellow fever vaccine.

This clonotype was observed a handful of times. The chain uses TRBV4-1 and TRBJ1-2, with D possibly matching TRBD1 (6 bases). The length of the CDR3 is 15 residues. Trimming left V 2 bases short and J 4 bases short, with 14 bases between. Germline CDR1 is MGHRA and CDR2 is YSYEKL. DNA of the CDR3: TGCGCCAGCAGCCAAACAGGGACGGGGAGCTATGGCTACACCTTC. Protein product: CASSQTGTGSYGYTF.

This clonotype was counted between two and nine times. CDR3 sequence: CSVRDGTDRSYEQYF. The DNA of the CDR3 is TGCAGCGTAAGGGACGGGACAGATAGATCCTACGAGCAGTACTTC. The rearrangement joins TRBV29-1 to TRBJ2-7; 7 bases agree with TRBD1. The junction had 12 bases not matched to a gene; V was cut back by 6 bases and J by 1 base. The CDR3 loop spans 15 amino acids. CDR1 is SQVTM and CDR2 is ANQGSEA in the germline V gene.

This chain connects TRBV7-3 to TRBJ2-3; D possibly corresponds to TRBD2 (7 bases). Deletions cut 4 bases from V and 5 bases from J, with 13 bases between. Germline CDR1 is SGHTA and CDR2 is FQGTGA. The CDR3 contains 14 residues. The CDR3 sequence is CASSSQGRGDTQYF. In DNA form, the CDR3 reads TGTGCCAGCAGCTCCCAGGGGAGGGGAGATACGCAGTATTTT.

This clonotype was counted a few times. The chain combines TRBV5-1 with TRBJ2-1; a weak D match, TRBD2 (5 bases). V was shortened by 0 bases and J by 8 bases, with 21 bases between the two germline ends. The CDR3 is made up of 17 amino acids. In germline, CDR1 is SGHRS, CDR2 YFSETQ. This chain's CDR3 is CASSLDSRGLVIHEQFF. Here the CDR3 DNA reads TGCGCCAGCAGCTTGGATTCTCGGGGTCTAGTGATCCATGAGCAGTTCTTC.

The V call is TRBV5-1, the J call TRBJ1-2; TRBD1 agrees at 10 bases. This CDR3 contains 14 residues. After removal of 2 bases from V and 4 bases from J, the junction contained 2 bases not matched to a gene. Germline V gene sequence: CDR1 SGHRS, CDR2 YFSETQ. The CDR3 sequence is CASSFGTGAYGYTF. CDR3 in DNA: TGCGCCAGCAGCTTCGGGACAGGGGCCTATGGCTACACCTTC.

This chain uses TRBV4-2 with TRBJ2-3, with 8 nucleotides matching TRBD2. Trimming at V came to 1 base and at J to 3 bases, leaving 6 bases not matched to a gene. Germline CDR1 is LGHNA and CDR2 is YNFKEQ. This CDR3 spans 16 amino acids. The CDR3 loop reads CASSQGERGWTDTQYF. In nucleotides, the CDR3 is TGTGCCAGCAGCCAAGGGGAGCGGGGGTGGACAGATACGCAGTATTTT.

This chain links TRBV7-9 with TRBJ1-1, with 8 positions matching TRBD1. V shed 5 bases and J 8 bases; nucleotides not matched to a gene: 10. The CDR3 extends over 14 amino acids. The germline V gene has CDR1 SEHNR and CDR2 FQNEAQ (reference sequence). The CDR3 is CASSPRQGTMEAFF. The CDR3 DNA reads as TGTGCCAGCAGCCCAAGACAGGGGACTATGGAAGCTTTCTTT.

This sequence joins TRBV27 and TRBJ2-6; a weak D match, TRBD1 (5 bases). The CDR3 spans 17 residues. Germline loops: CDR1 MNHEY, CDR2 SMNVEV (reference sequence). Trimming shortened V by 2 bases and J by 0 bases, and 11 bases separated the two germline ends. The CDR3 protein is CASSLPDSSSGANVLTF. CDR3 bases: TGTGCCAGCAGTTTACCAGACAGTAGCTCTGGGGCCAACGTCCTGACTTTC.

The chain combines TRBV10-3 with TRBJ1-5; D uncertain. This CDR3 is 12 amino acids long. The germline V and J ends were trimmed by 10 bases and 5 bases, with 12 bases remaining between them. CDR1 and CDR2 (germline): ENHRY, SYGVKD. The CDR3 loop reads CATGGRDQPQHF. Here the CDR3 DNA reads TGTGCCACCGGCGGGAGGGATCAGCCCCAGCATTTT.

This sequence joins TRBV5-1 and TRBJ2-7; 7 nucleotides align to TRBD2. With 5 bases clipped from V and 7 bases from J, the junction kept 18 bases outside the gene matches. The germline CDR1 and CDR2 sequences are SGHRS and YFSETQ. There are 16 residues in the CDR3. In DNA, the CDR3 is TGCGCCAGCAGAAAGTGGGGGGGGGACGGTCTCACTGAGCAGTACGTC. Protein sequence: CASRKWGGDGLTEQYV.